Below are 25 T cell receptor beta chains sequenced from a single sample in a study of shared clonotypes between healthy human individuals. The method was immunoSEQ multiplex PCR; TCRdb's version includes in-frame clones alone and lacks a portion of them. Counted here are 1.5 million to 2.5 million clones, approximately 94% occurring once; the ten biggest clones make up roughly 1%. The naive CD8 subset, CD45RO-negative cells positively selected for CCR7, excluded terminally differentiated effector memory CD45RA+ cells. The sequenced sample was naive CD8+ T cells sorted from blood. Source of these receptors: a man between 18 and 35 years old in good health.

The chain couples TRBV7-6 to TRBJ2-7, with no clear D. The CDR3 is made up of 13 amino acids. Trimming took off 1 base at V and 0 bases at J, with 4 bases between the two ends. CDR1 SGHVS and CDR2 FNYEAQ come from the germline V gene. The CDR3: CASSLVSSYEQYF. In DNA form, the CDR3 reads TGTGCCAGCAGCTTAGTAAGCTCCTACGAGCAGTACTTC.

A word on this clone: At the DNA level, this CDR3 is encoded by other sequences in the same sample as well. The chain joins TRBV27 to TRBJ2-7; either TRBD1 or TRBD2 may supply D (5 bases each). This CDR3 comprises 13 residues. Germline-derived CDR1 and CDR2 are MNHEY and SMNVEV (reference sequence). The ends were cut back, 2 bases at V and 5 bases at J, with 10 bases in the middle. The CDR3 protein is CASSLGGRNEQYF. Written as DNA, the CDR3 is TGTGCCAGCAGTTTAGGGGGACGGAACGAGCAGTACTTC.

The rearrangement links TRBV4-1 to TRBJ2-7; D remains ambiguous. CDR1 is MGHRA, CDR2 YSYEKL, per germline. The CDR3 contains 15 residues. V lost 4 bases, J lost 1 base, and 14 bases lay in between. CDR3 in DNA: TGCGCCAGCAGCCTAACCGAGCTAGGGTCCTACGAGCAGTACTTC. Its translation: CASSLTELGSYEQYF.

The V and J genes are TRBV4-3 and TRBJ1-2, with TRBD1 as a possible D gene (6 bases). Trimming took off 5 bases at V and 7 bases at J, with 17 bases between the two ends. The V gene's germline CDR1 is LGHNA and CDR2 YSLEER. This CDR3 is 14 amino acids long. CDR3 in DNA: TGCGCCAGCAGCGCTGATGGGGGGCCGATTGGCTACACCTTC. Amino acids: CASSADGGPIGYTF.

A note on this clone: The sample carries other DNA sequences with the same CDR3. This chain links TRBV9 with TRBJ2-7, with D possibly TRBD2 on 5 matching bases. Per germline, CDR1 SGDLS and CDR2 YYNGEE. This CDR3 has 14 amino acids. V was cut by 4 bases and J by 2 bases, with 13 bases left in between. The DNA for the CDR3 is TGTGCCAGCAGCCCAGAGGGCGGTCCCTACGAGCAGTACTTC. It translates to CASSPEGGPYEQYF. Full variable domain (missing parts from reference TRBV9 and TRBJ2-7): DSGVTQTPKHLITATGQRVTLRCSPRSGDLSVYWYQQSLDQGLQFLIQYYNGEERAKGNILERFSAQQFPDLHSELNLSSLELGDSALYFCASSPEGGPYEQYFGPGTRLTVT.

The chain employs TRBV5-6 and TRBJ1-1, with D perhaps TRBD1 (5 bases). Germline V lookup: CDR1 SGHDT, CDR2 YYEEEE. Trimming took off 0 bases at V and 7 bases at J, with 10 bases between the two ends. The CDR3 is 13 residues long. The DNA of the CDR3 is TGTGCCAGCAGCTTGGTGCAGGGACTTGAAGCTTTCTTT. Residues: CASSLVQGLEAFF.

This sequence joins TRBV27 and TRBJ2-7; no reliable D call. The germline V gene encodes CDR1 MNHEY and CDR2 SMNVEV (reference sequence). CDR3 length: 14 amino acids. The germline V and J ends were trimmed by 3 bases and 6 bases, with 15 bases remaining between them. Here the CDR3 reads CASSFSFSSPEQYF. The DNA of the CDR3 is TGTGCCAGCAGTTTTTCCTTCTCCTCCCCCGAGCAGTACTTC.

The rearrangement links TRBV14 to TRBJ2-1; 9 bases are shared with TRBD2. Germline CDR1 reads SGHDN; CDR2 reads FVKESK. The CDR3 consists of 19 residues. V was clipped by 8 bases and J by 7 bases; unmatched bases: 24. As DNA, the CDR3 is TGTGCCAGCGCCCCGGGGAGCGTTCTAGCGGGGACCTACAGAAATGAGCAGTTCTTC. This encodes CASAPGSVLAGTYRNEQFF.

This clone was found a few times. This chain joins TRBV19 and TRBJ1-2, with D tentatively TRBD1 (6 bases). With 0 bases removed from V and 4 bases from J, the gap between germline ends came to 15 bases. Germline CDR1 reads LNHDA; CDR2 reads SQIVND (reference sequence). The CDR3 contains 16 residues. This chain's CDR3 is CASSIEGAALPYGYTF. The CDR3 nucleotides are TGTGCCAGTAGTATAGAGGGGGCAGCCCTCCCCTATGGCTACACCTTC.

The chain joins TRBV27 to TRBJ2-7, with a tentative D call TRBD2 (5 bases). V lost 2 bases to trimming and J lost 2 bases, with 10 bases between them. Germline V gene lookup returns CDR1 MNHEY and CDR2 SMNVEV (reference sequence). The CDR3 is 14 residues long. The DNA of the CDR3 is TGTGCCAGCAGTTTAAAAGCGAGGGCCTACGAGCAGTACTTC. It specifies CASSLKARAYEQYF.

V usage is TRBV5-4 and J usage is TRBJ1-2; D is unclear. The length of the CDR3 is 14 residues. Per germline, CDR1 SGHNT and CDR2 YYREEE (reference sequence). The CDR3 DNA reads as TGTGCTACTACTAGTGGGAGGGAGGACTATGGCTACACCTTC. This translates into CATTSGREDYGYTF.

J is TRBJ2-5 and V is TRBV4-1; no clear D. The CDR3 loop spans 12 amino acids. The V end lost 8 bases, the J end lost 5 bases, and 12 bases lay between the germline ends. The germline V gene encodes CDR1 MGHRA and CDR2 YSYEKL. CDR3 bases: TGCGCCAGCTCAAAGGACCGGGAGACCCAGTACTTC. It translates to CASSKDRETQYF.

J is TRBJ2-1 and V is TRBV4-1; D is ambiguous. Trimming pared 1 base from V and 6 bases from J, leaving 10 bases between. This CDR3 spans 14 amino acids. The germline V gene has CDR1 MGHRA and CDR2 YSYEKL. CDR3 DNA: TGCGCCAGCAGCCAAGTGGAAGAGCTCAATGAGCAGTTCTTC. This codes for CASSQVEELNEQFF.

The rearrangement links TRBV7-2 to TRBJ2-1; D possibly corresponds to TRBD2 (6 bases). Trimming removed 1 base from V and 6 bases from J, with 13 bases in between. This CDR3 is built from 15 residues. CDR1 SGHTA and CDR2 FQGNSA come from the germline V gene. CDR3 amino acids: CASSLGLVSLNEQFF. As DNA, the CDR3 is TGTGCCAGCAGCTTAGGACTAGTCTCCCTCAATGAGCAGTTCTTC.

The rearrangement joins TRBV13 to TRBJ2-2; TRBD2 agrees at 7 bases. V was clipped by 1 base and J by 3 bases; unmatched bases: 5. This CDR3 contains 16 residues. The germline V gene encodes CDR1 PRHDT and CDR2 FYEKMQ (reference sequence). The CDR3 nucleotides are TGTGCCAGCAGCTTAGTTCTAGCGGAGTACACCGGGGAGCTGTTTTTT. Amino acids: CASSLVLAEYTGELFF.

This chain joins TRBV11-2 and TRBJ2-7, with 11 nucleotides matching TRBD2. Germline trimming cut 0 bases from V and 3 bases from J; bases unmatched to any gene: 7. The CDR3 consists of 17 residues. Germline CDR1 reads SGHAT; CDR2 reads FQNNGV. This CDR3 is CASSLDMGTSGYYEQYF. CDR3 in DNA: TGTGCCAGCAGCTTAGATATGGGGACTAGCGGCTACTACGAGCAGTACTTC.

The rearrangement uses TRBV5-4 and TRBJ2-7; D not certain. CDR1 SGHNT and CDR2 YYREEE come from the germline V gene (reference sequence). Deletions cut 2 bases from V and 1 base from J, with 10 bases between. This CDR3 comprises 14 residues. This CDR3 reads CASSFEDGSYEQYF. Written as DNA, the CDR3 is TGTGCCAGCAGCTTCGAGGATGGGTCCTACGAGCAGTACTTC. Using reference TRBV5-4 and TRBJ2-7 for the parts outside the CDR3, the full variable domain is ETGVTQSPTHLIKTRGQQVTLRCSSQSGHNTVSWYQQALGQGPQFIFQYYREEENGRGNFPPRFSGLQFPNYSSELNVNALELDDSALYLCASSFEDGSYEQYFGPGTRLTVT.

This chain uses TRBV2 with TRBJ1-2; 9 bases map to TRBD1. The CDR3 length is 15 residues. The junction had 9 bases not matched to a gene; V was cut back by 6 bases and J by 4 bases. Germline CDR1 reads SNHLY; CDR2 reads FYNNEI. CDR3 region: CASRGTGGAGYGYTF. For the CDR3, the DNA is TGTGCCAGCAGAGGAACAGGGGGCGCGGGCTATGGCTACACCTTC.

V and J are TRBV27 and TRBJ1-5, with 9 nucleotides matching TRBD1. This CDR3 contains 13 residues. Per the germline V gene, CDR1 is MNHEY and CDR2 is SMNVEV (reference sequence). Unmatched junction bases numbered 2, after V lost 5 bases and J lost 6 bases. CDR3 bases: TGTGCCAGCAGTGGACAGGGGAGTCAGCCCCAGCATTTT. Its protein is CASSGQGSQPQHF.

The genes are TRBV19 and TRBJ2-2, with 8 positions matching TRBD1. The CDR3 has 14 residues. V shed 6 bases, J shed 5 bases, and the junction held 5 bases outside the gene matches. Germline V gene lookup returns CDR1 LNHDA and CDR2 SQIVND (reference sequence). The CDR3 DNA sequence: TGTGCCAGTAGGGCAGGGGGCGGGACCGGGGAGCTGTTTTTT. It codes for CASRAGGGTGELFF.

This clone has just one count. V gene TRBV6-6 combines with J gene TRBJ2-7, with 8 bases that match TRBD1. Looked up from germline, CDR1 is MNHNY and CDR2 is SVGAGI (reference sequence). The CDR3 has 14 amino acids. V was clipped by 5 bases and J by 4 bases; unmatched bases: 7. The CDR3 coding sequence is TGTGCCAGCAGTCCGTTACAGGGGGTATACGAGCAGTACTTC. Translation gives CASSPLQGVYEQYF.

This sequence joins TRBV4-3 and TRBJ2-5; D possibly corresponds to TRBD1 (6 bases). Germline V CDR1 and CDR2: LGHNA, YSLEER. The V end lost 2 bases, the J end lost 3 bases, and 22 bases lay between the germline ends. This CDR3 contains 18 residues. Here the CDR3 reads CASSQLQGSGFAKETQYF. CDR3 coding DNA: TGCGCCAGCAGCCAACTACAGGGTAGTGGGTTCGCCAAAGAGACCCAGTACTTC.

Written as DNA, the CDR3 is TGCGCCAGCAGCTTGTACCCCAGCGGGGGGTACGAGCAGTACTTC. It translates to CASSLYPSGGYEQYF. V is TRBV5-1 and J is TRBJ2-7, with 9 bases aligning to TRBD2. Germline CDR1 reads SGHRS; CDR2 reads YFSETQ. Losses at the gene ends were 1 base for V and 4 bases for J; bases not matched to a gene: 6. The CDR3 is 15 amino acids.

This sequence joins TRBV28 and TRBJ1-2, with D tentatively TRBD1 (5 bases). The length of the CDR3 is 14 residues. Trimming left V 4 bases short and J 8 bases short, with 17 bases between. The germline V gene encodes CDR1 MDHEN and CDR2 SYDVKM. Here the CDR3 reads CASSSLGGGYGYTF. CDR3 sequence (DNA): TGTGCCAGCAGTTCCCTGGGGGGGGGATACGGCTACACCTTC.

For this clone: The sample contains more than one DNA sequence encoding this CDR3. The chain combines TRBV7-9 with TRBJ2-3, with 10 bases matching TRBD2. The CDR3 contains 15 residues. The V gene's germline CDR1 is SEHNR and CDR2 FQNEAQ (reference sequence). J lost 4 bases, V lost 1 base, and 2 bases had no gene match. Here the CDR3 DNA reads TGTGCCAGCAGCTTAGGTACTAGCGGGGCAGATACGCAGTATTTT. Translation: CASSLGTSGADTQYF. The full variable domain, completed using reference TRBV7-9 and TRBJ2-3, is DTGVSQNPRHKITKRGQNVTFRCDPISEHNRLYWYRQTLGQGPEFLTYFQNEAQLEKSRLLSDRFSAERPKGSFSTLEIQRTEQGDSAMYLCASSLGTSGADTQYFGPGTRLTVL.